This entry is about one TCR beta chain. The antigen is undetermined. The assay was immunoSEQ multiplex PCR, and TCRdb's table has in-frame clones only and misses some. This table holds under 90,000 clones, 80% to 90% found once. Germline-derived CDR1 and CDR2 are SGHAT and FQNNGV. This CDR3 contains 12 residues. Trimming cost V 2 bases and J 5 bases, with 7 bases left between them. These data come from a study of T cell responses to AZD1222 COVID-19 vaccine. Study outcomes and limitations: Spike-specific TCR breadth and depth rose after two AZD1222 doses. Clonal diversity may have been underestimated, and the donors were mostly white British, with more females than males. Unmutated variant regions reportedly attract nearly half of all spike-specific TCRs.

The chain links TRBV11-2 to TRBJ2-7; tentatively, D is TRBD2 (6 bases). Here the sequenced sample was peripheral blood, taken 28 days after the second AZD1222 dose. The receptor was derived from an adult who received the AZD1222 COVID-19 vaccine. In nucleotides, the CDR3 is TGTGCCAGCAGCTTATGGGAGGACGAGCAGTACTTC. This codes for CASSLWEDEQYF.